This T cell receptor beta chain was found in a study of OX40 agonist ivuxolimab in advanced cancers. This table comes from immunoSEQ multiplex PCR, and its TCRdb copy is limited to in-frame clones, with some not included. The data show some 85,000 clones, about nine tenths seen once. The CDR3 runs 16 residues. Trimming shortened V by 7 bases and J by 3 bases, and 21 bases separated the two germline ends. Germline V CDR1 and CDR2: LNHDA, SQIVND (reference sequence). Study-level results: On average, CD8+ T cells had more expanded clones than CD4+.

Of note for this clone: The antigen is undetermined.

The sample was CD4+ or CD8+ T cells sorted from blood, taken in a trial of the OX40 agonist ivuxolimab. The clonotype was recovered from an adult with an advanced solid tumor such as melanoma, head and neck, liver or kidney cancer. The chain uses TRBV19 and TRBJ1-2; the D gene is possibly TRBD1 (6 bases). As DNA, the CDR3 is TGTGCCAGTACCTTCTGGGACACCAAAGATGACTATGGCTACACCTTC. This translates into CASTFWDTKDDYGYTF.